This TCR beta chain was sequenced during a study of cytomegalovirus exposure and HLA in healthy donors. This PCR relied on a set of 60 Vbeta primers and 13 Jbeta primers. Sequencing was performed with immunoSEQ multiplex PCR; in TCRdb, only in-frame clones are kept and a portion is missing. The table records more than 140,000 clones, around 65% of them present only once. V was clipped by 5 bases and J by 1 base, with 11 bases between them. The CDR3 runs 13 residues. Germline CDR1 reads SQVTM; CDR2 reads ANQGSEA. As concerns this clone: Its cognate antigen is unknown.

The study's findings and limits: The authors listed 150 to 200 TCR beta chains as cytomegalovirus-associated. TCR beta V- and J-gene trimming, according to a later analysis, was linked to a missense DCLRE1C variant. TCR beta sequences reportedly predicted most subjects' HLA-A and HLA-B alleles accurately.

V is TRBV29-1 and J is TRBJ1-1; D is uncertain. This TCR came from a woman aged 25 to 39 in good health and CMV-seropositive. Sequencing used PBMCs. CDR3 nucleotide sequence: TGCAGCGTTTTTAACGAGTGGAACACTGAAGCTTTCTTT. Protein product: CSVFNEWNTEAFF.